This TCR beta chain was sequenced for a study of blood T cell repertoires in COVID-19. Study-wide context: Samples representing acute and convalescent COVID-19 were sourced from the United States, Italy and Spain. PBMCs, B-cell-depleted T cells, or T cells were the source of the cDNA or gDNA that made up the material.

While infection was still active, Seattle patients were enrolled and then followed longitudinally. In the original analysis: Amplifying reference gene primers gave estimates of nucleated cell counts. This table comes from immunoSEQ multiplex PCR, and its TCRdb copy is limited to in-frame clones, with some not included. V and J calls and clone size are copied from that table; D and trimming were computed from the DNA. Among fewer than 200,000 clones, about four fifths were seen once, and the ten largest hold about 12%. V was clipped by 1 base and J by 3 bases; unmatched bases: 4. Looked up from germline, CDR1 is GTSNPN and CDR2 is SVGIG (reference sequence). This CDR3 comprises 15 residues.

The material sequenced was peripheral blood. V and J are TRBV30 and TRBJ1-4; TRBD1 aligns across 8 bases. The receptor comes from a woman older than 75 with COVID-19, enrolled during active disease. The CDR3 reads CAWSDRGMSNEKLFF. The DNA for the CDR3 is TGTGCCTGGAGTGACAGGGGGATGTCTAATGAAAAACTGTTTTTT.